Listed here are 16 T cell receptor beta chains from one sample, sequenced in a study of post-analysis software for immune sequencing data. Points from the study as a whole: Patients showed TRBV5-6, TRBV5-1 and TRBV20-1 among four to six TRBV segments more frequent than in controls.

Prepared TCR beta cDNA libraries contained unique molecular identifiers. TCRdb re-called the PCR reads through MiXCR, storing one row per CDR3 protein. The sample lists 750,000 to 950,000 distinct CDR3 sequences, roughly 50% occurring once. Antigens for these TCRs are unknown. The sequencing sample was made of blood. The receptors derive from a girl between 10 and 17 years old with multiple sclerosis.

The chain has TRBV5-1 and TRBJ2-7; 7 nucleotides match TRBD1. V was clipped by 1 base and J by 0 bases; unmatched bases: 7. In germline, CDR1 is SGHRS, CDR2 YFSETQ. The CDR3 runs 16 residues. CDR3 loop: CASSLYGDSDSYEQYF. CDR3 bases: TGCGCCAGCAGCTTGTACGGGGACAGTGACTCCTACGAGCAGTACTTC.

This clonotype was observed once. The rearrangement links TRBV6-1 to TRBJ2-3, with 8 bases that match TRBD2. V gave up 7 bases and J gave up 0 bases; unmatched junction bases: 9. The CDR3 extends over 16 amino acids. Germline CDR1 MNHNS, CDR2 SASEGT. CDR3 region: CASTKRGGSSTDTQYF. DNA for the CDR3: TGTGCCAGCACCAAACGGGGGGGGTCCAGCACAGATACGCAGTATTTT.

This clonotype was seen more than once but under ten times. This chain joins TRBV12-3 or TRBV12-4 and TRBJ2-5; D unresolved. Trimming left V 1 base short and J 7 bases short, with 10 bases between. The CDR3 consists of 13 residues. CDR3 protein: CASSLDPQRTQYF. CDR3 DNA: TGTGCCAGCAGTTTAGACCCCCAGCGGACCCAGTACTTC.

The rearrangement joins TRBV7-3 to TRBJ2-1; tentatively, D is TRBD2 (5 bases). Trimming left V 5 bases short and J 5 bases short, with 16 bases between. The CDR3 runs to 15 residues. From germline, CDR1 is SGHTA and CDR2 FQGTGA. The chain's CDR3 is CASSVIGRDHNEQFF. CDR3 DNA sequence: TGTGCCAGCAGCGTCATAGGGAGAGACCACAATGAGCAGTTCTTC.

This clonotype was recorded a few times. The gene calls are TRBV4-1 and TRBJ2-7, with D unclear. Germline values: CDR1 MGHRA, CDR2 YSYEKL. Trimming cost V 0 bases and J 8 bases, with 11 bases left between them. The CDR3 extends over 13 amino acids. The CDR3 region has the DNA TGCGCCAGCAGCCAAGAGGCCAGGACGAAGCAGTACTTC. The encoded protein is CASSQEARTKQYF.

This sequence joins TRBV27 and TRBJ1-1; maybe TRBD1 (5 bases). From germline, CDR1 is MNHEY and CDR2 SMNVEV (reference sequence). V dropped 4 bases and J dropped 5 bases, with 14 bases sitting between them. This CDR3 region has 14 residues. CDR3 sequence reads: CASSSPSGTTEAFF. DNA for the CDR3: TGTGCCAGCAGTTCGCCGTCCGGGACGACTGAAGCTTTCTTT.

This clonotype was recorded a few times. Germline is not matched at one junction end, which may reflect a read error. This chain joins TRBV5-1 and TRBJ1-5, with a tentative D call TRBD1 (6 bases). CDR3 length equals 14 residues. Germline V lookup: CDR1 SGHRS, CDR2 YFSETQ. CDR3 sequence (DNA): TGCGCCGGCAGCTTGGTAGGGGGAGGTCAGCCCCAGCATTTT. It is translated as CAGSLVGGGQPQHF.

This clonotype was recorded only once. The rearrangement joins TRBV6-6 to TRBJ2-7, with 9 bases aligning to TRBD1. Germline loops: CDR1 MNHNY, CDR2 SVGAGI (reference sequence). CDR3 length: 17 residues. After removal of 0 bases from V and 2 bases from J, the junction contained 8 bases not matched to a gene. The CDR3 nucleotides are TGTGCCAGCAGTTACTCGACGGGTTGGACAGGGGCCTACGAGCAGTACTTC. As protein: CASSYSTGWTGAYEQYF.

This clonotype was observed at least ten times. V usage is TRBV7-2 and J usage is TRBJ2-6, with 8 positions matching TRBD1. V dropped 5 bases and J dropped 1; count of bases not matched to a gene: 1. The CDR3 is 15 residues long. Germline V gene data show CDR1 as SGHTA and CDR2 as FQGNSA. In DNA, the CDR3 is TGTGCCAGCAGCAGACAGGGGTCTGGGGCCAACGTCCTGACTTTC. Its translation: CASSRQGSGANVLTF.

This chain connects TRBV14 to TRBJ2-5; D gene ambiguous. Matching the DNA end better, TRBJ2-7 makes the J call doubtful. The length of the CDR3 is 13 residues. CDR1 is SGHDN and CDR2 is FVKESK in the germline V gene. In DNA form, the CDR3 reads TGTGCCAGCAGCTCCCAACGTGGGTACGAGCAGTACTTC. Its translation: CASSSQRGYEQYF.

This clonotype was counted a few times. This chain connects TRBV18 to TRBJ2-5; tentative D call: TRBD1 (6 bases). The length of the CDR3 is 15 residues. Trimming removed 1 base at V and 1 base at J, with 10 bases between. Germline V gene lookup returns CDR1 KGHSH and CDR2 LQKENI. In DNA form, the CDR3 reads TGTGCCAGCTCACCACTTGGGGGCGTCCAAGAGACCCAGTACTTC. Residues: CASSPLGGVQETQYF. The entire variable domain, with the rest obtained from reference TRBV18 and TRBJ2-5, is as follows: NAGVMQNPRHLVRRRGQEARLRCSPMKGHSHVYWYRQLPEEGLKFMVYLQKENIIDESGMPKERFSAEFPKEGPSILRIQQVVRGDSAAYFCASSPLGGVQETQYFGPGTRLLVL.

The sample holds a few counts of this clonotype. The chain employs TRBV20-1 and TRBJ2-7; 9 bases align to TRBD1. Germline V lookup: CDR1 DFQATT, CDR2 SNEGSKA (reference sequence). This CDR3 region has 14 residues. V was clipped by 7 bases and J by 2 bases; unmatched bases: 9. The CDR3 reads CSVETGGWTYEQYF. As DNA, the CDR3 is TGCAGTGTTGAGACAGGGGGTTGGACCTACGAGCAGTACTTC.

CDR3 sequence: CSVAGGNYGYTF. CDR3 coding DNA: TGCAGCGTTGCGGGGGGGAACTATGGCTACACCTTC. This chain connects TRBV29-1 to TRBJ1-2; a weak D match, TRBD1 (5 bases). V was clipped by 4 bases and J by 2 bases, with 8 bases between them. Germline-derived CDR1 and CDR2 are SQVTM and ANQGSEA. CDR3 length: 12 amino acids. The full variable domain, completed using reference TRBV29-1 and TRBJ1-2, is SAVISQKPSRDICQRGTSLTIQCQVDSQVTMMFWYRQQPGQSLTLIATANQGSEATYESGFVIDKFPISRPNLTFSTLTVSNMSPEDSSIYLCSVAGGNYGYTFGSGTRLTVV.

V gene TRBV10-3 combines with J gene TRBJ1-2, with TRBD1 matching 7 bases. This CDR3 is 15 amino acids long. V trimming: 0 bases; J trimming: 2 bases; junction bases outside the gene matches: 3. Germline assignment: CDR1 ENHRY and CDR2 SYGVKD. This CDR3 is CAISESQGDNYGYTF. The CDR3 nucleotides are TGTGCCATCAGTGAGTCGCAGGGGGACAACTATGGCTACACCTTC.

The V gene is TRBV7-9, the J gene TRBJ2-5; D might be TRBD1 or TRBD2, each matching 6 bases. The germline gives CDR1 SEHNR, CDR2 FQNEAQ (reference sequence). The CDR3 is made up of 14 amino acids. The V end lost 7 bases, the J end lost 4 bases, and 16 bases lay between the germline ends. The CDR3 region is CASKVDGGGETQYF. CDR3 sequence (DNA): TGTGCCAGCAAGGTCGACGGGGGCGGAGAGACCCAGTACTTC.

This chain joins TRBV4-1 and TRBJ1-2; possible D gene TRBD1, 6 bases. V was clipped by 1 base and J by 4 bases, with 13 bases between them. Germline V gene sequence: CDR1 MGHRA, CDR2 YSYEKL. This CDR3 is 15 amino acids long. The CDR3 loop reads CASSQARGSGYGYTF. CDR3 in DNA: TGCGCCAGCAGCCAAGCCAGGGGCTCAGGCTATGGCTACACCTTC.